This T cell receptor beta chain was sequenced during a study of naive and memory T cell subsets. Note on this clonotype: The antigen is unknown.

Study conclusions and caveats: TCRs were reportedly recovered from both biopsy types, mostly tuberculin test sites. Tuberculin site TCR excess was interpreted as type IV hypersensitivity infiltration.

Ligated cDNA underwent four rounds of PCR with nested alpha and beta constant region primers and SP2. Alpha and beta constant region primers primed reverse transcription for blood and skin samples. MiXCR was run by TCRdb on the UMI-ligation and nested PCR reads, yielding one entry per CDR3 protein. The table records approximately 37,000 distinct CDR3 sequences, more than 9.5% of them present only once. This CDR3 is built from 17 residues. Germline V gives CDR1 DFQATT, CDR2 SNEGSKA (reference sequence). Trimming took 1 base from V and 0 from J; bases not matched to a gene: 8. Treatment defined: skin biopsy from PPD injection site in Mantoux-positive individual. An oligonucleotide containing a UMI was ligated to the 3' end of TCR cDNA. Skin biopsies came from PPD injection sites in Mantoux-positive individuals.

This receptor was taken from an adult in good health. The chain recombines TRBV20-1 with TRBJ1-4; 7 bases are a match to TRBD1. The material sequenced was skin, taken from a tuberculin skin test site. The CDR3, as DNA: TGCAGTGCTAGAGTGGGGACAGACCCGCCAACTAATGAAAAACTGTTTTTT. Amino acids: CSARVGTDPPTNEKLFF.